A single sample gave rise to the 10 T cell receptor beta chains below, sequenced in a study of T-cell reconstitution after alpha-beta-depleted transplantation in children (dated by TCRdb to the mid-2010s). The method was PCR. The instrument was an Illumina HiSeq 2500. TCR library preparation used molecular barcoding, with unique molecular identifiers applied to normalize quantification of the TCRbeta repertoire. TCRdb's own reprocessing of the public reads used fastp at Q25 and MiXCR and kept productive beta chains. Entries that share a CDR3 protein sequence are merged under the most common genes and DNA. In this sample the table shows some 590,000 distinct CDR3 sequences, more than 9% of which occur a single time. Roughly 3.9% of the sample is taken by the ten largest. The source was PBMCs from the stem cell graft donor, collected from the stem cell graft. These receptors came from a human donor who donated a stem cell graft to a child with acute myeloid leukemia.

This clonotype was seen repeatedly, ten times or more. The chain has TRBV29-1 and TRBJ2-5, with D possibly TRBD2 on 5 matching bases. CDR1 SQVTM and CDR2 ANQGSEA come from the germline V gene. CDR3 length: 14 residues. Deletions cut 3 bases from V and 5 bases from J, with 16 bases between. Here the CDR3 reads CSVENRGEEETQYF. In DNA, the CDR3 is TGCAGCGTTGAGAACCGGGGAGAAGAGGAGACCCAGTACTTC.

In this sample, this clonotype turned up many times. The rearrangement links TRBV12-3 or TRBV12-4 to TRBJ2-1, with 7 positions matching TRBD1. The V segment lost 1 base and the J segment 5 bases; nucleotides outside the gene matches: 5. This CDR3 has 15 amino acids. The CDR3 region is CASSLGQGINNEQFF. The CDR3 DNA reads as TGTGCCAGCAGTTTAGGACAGGGTATTAACAATGAGCAGTTCTTC.

The chain couples TRBV9 to TRBJ2-3; D perhaps matches TRBD2 (6 bases). Looked up from germline, CDR1 is SGDLS and CDR2 is YYNGEE. V was cut by 0 bases and J by 3 bases, with 11 bases left in between. The CDR3 length is 15 residues. The CDR3 DNA reads TGTGCCAGCAGCGTAGCCGGGGGTTTTACAGATACGCAGTATTTT. Its protein product is CASSVAGGFTDTQYF.

This clonotype has ten or more counts. V usage is TRBV5-1 and J usage is TRBJ2-3, with 12 positions matching TRBD2. This CDR3 is built from 17 residues. Looked up from germline, CDR1 is SGHRS and CDR2 is YFSETQ. The V and J ends lost 0 bases and 5 bases, in that order; junction bases with no gene match: 7. CDR3 protein: CASSLVRLAGGEDTQYF. CDR3 in DNA: TGCGCCAGCAGCTTGGTTCGGCTAGCGGGGGGGGAAGATACGCAGTATTTT.

Note on this clonotype: Without the conserved terminal phenylalanine or tryptophan, this CDR3 likely stems from a read error. The CDR3 reads CASSLNGLSTDTQYY. CDR3 in DNA: TGTGCCAGCAGCCTAAACGGACTCTCCACAGATACGCAGTATTAT. This rearrangement joins TRBV7-3 to TRBJ2-3, with a possible D match to TRBD2 (5 bases). Trimming took 5 bases from V and 2 from J, leaving 14 bases between them. Germline lookup yields CDR1 SGHTA and CDR2 FQGTGA. The CDR3 extends over 15 amino acids.

This chain connects TRBV10-3 to TRBJ2-7; 10 bases agree with TRBD2. There are 14 residues in the CDR3. J gave up 0 bases and V 10 bases, and 6 bases lay outside the gene matches. Germline CDR1 ENHRY, CDR2 SYGVKD. For the CDR3, the DNA is TGTGCCACCCTAGCGGGAGTCAGCTCCTACGAGCAGTACTTC. Its protein is CATLAGVSSYEQYF.

This clonotype has ten or more counts. The CDR3 DNA is TGTGCCAGCAGCCCGCCCGGGCGGGAAGAAAAACTGTTTTTT. It is translated as CASSPPGREEKLFF. This rearrangement joins TRBV11-2 to TRBJ1-4, with unresolved D. V gave up 5 bases and J gave up 8 bases, with 15 bases separating them. This CDR3 has 14 residues. Germline V gives CDR1 SGHAT, CDR2 FQNNGV. Looking up the rest from reference TRBV11-2 and TRBJ1-4 gives the full variable domain: EAGVAQSPRYKIIEKRQSVAFWCNPISGHATLYWYQQILGQGPKLLIQFQNNGVVDDSQLPKDRFSAERLKGVDSTLKIQPAKLEDSAVYLCASSPPGREEKLFFGSGTQLSVL.

In DNA form, the CDR3 reads TGTGCCAGCAGTGGGTTTAGGGTCGCCCCCCACGAGCAGTACTTC. This translates into CASSGFRVAPHEQYF. The chain recombines TRBV2 with TRBJ2-7; D is unclear. Germline loops: CDR1 SNHLY, CDR2 FYNNEI. The CDR3 extends over 15 amino acids. Trimming took 4 bases from V and 5 from J, leaving 18 bases between them.

This clonotype was counted a few times. This chain joins TRBV20-1 and TRBJ1-1; D is unresolved. CDR3 length: 15 amino acids. V shed 2 bases and J shed 2 bases, with 15 bases lying between them. CDR1 and CDR2 from the germline V gene are DFQATT and SNEGSKA (reference sequence). The CDR3 reads CSARRIRGGNTEAFF. The CDR3 nucleotides are TGCAGTGCTAGAAGGATCCGTGGAGGCAACACTGAAGCTTTCTTT.

The chain couples TRBV27 to TRBJ2-3; 14 positions agree with TRBD2. CDR3 length: 16 amino acids. Trimming removed 6 bases from V and 9 bases from J; junction bases left unmatched: 11. The V gene's germline CDR1 is MNHEY and CDR2 SMNVEV (reference sequence). The CDR3 DNA is TGTGCCAGCAGACCTTCCGGGACTAGCGGGAGTCGGACGCAGTATTTT. Protein: CASRPSGTSGSRTQYF.